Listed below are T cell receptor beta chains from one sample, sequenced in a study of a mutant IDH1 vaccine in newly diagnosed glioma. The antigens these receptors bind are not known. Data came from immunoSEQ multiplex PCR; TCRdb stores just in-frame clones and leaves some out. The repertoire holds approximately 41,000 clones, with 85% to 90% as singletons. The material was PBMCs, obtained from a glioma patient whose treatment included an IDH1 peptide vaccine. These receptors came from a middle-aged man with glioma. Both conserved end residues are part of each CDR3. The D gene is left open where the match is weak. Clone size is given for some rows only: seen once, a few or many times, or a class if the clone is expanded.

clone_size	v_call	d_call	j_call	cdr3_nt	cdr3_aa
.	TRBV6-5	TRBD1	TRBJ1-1	TGTGCCAGCAGTTACTCTGGACAGGGGGGGACTGAAGCTTTCTTT	CASSYSGQGGTEAFF
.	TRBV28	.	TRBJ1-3	TGTGCCAGCAAGTTAGGGGGGGCGGCCCACTCTGGAAACACCATATATTTT	CASKLGGAAHSGNTIYF
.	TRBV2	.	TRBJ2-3	TGTGCCAGCAGTGAAAACCGGCCTAGCACAGATACGCAGTATTTT	CASSENRPSTDTQYF
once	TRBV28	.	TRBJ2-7	TGTGCCAGCAGTTTTTCGAGTGCGGTAAGAGACGAGCAGTACTTC	CASSFSSAVRDEQYF
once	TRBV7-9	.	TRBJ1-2	TGTGCCAGCAGCCGGGGACAAGGTGGCTACACCTTC	CASSRGQGGYTF
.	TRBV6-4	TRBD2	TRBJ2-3	TGTGCCAGCAGTGCCCGGGGGGGCACAGATACGCAGTATTTT	CASSARGGTDTQYF
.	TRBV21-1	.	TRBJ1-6	TGTGCCAGCAGCGCCCGGGACAGGGCGGATTCACCCCTCCACTTT	CASSARDRADSPLHF
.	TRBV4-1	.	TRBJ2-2	TGCGCCAGCAGCCACCCCAACCGGGACCCCGGGACCGGGGAGCTGTTTTTT	CASSHPNRDPGTGELFF
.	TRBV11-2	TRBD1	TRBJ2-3	TGTGCCAGCCTGGACAGGGGAGATACGCAGTATTTT	CASLDRGDTQYF
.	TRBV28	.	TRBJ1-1	TGTGCCAGCATTACCGGACCTCACTTGAACACTGAAGCTTTCTTT	CASITGPHLNTEAFF
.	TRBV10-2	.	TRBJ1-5	TGCGCCAGCAGTGAACAGCAGTATAGCAATCAGCCCCAGCATTTT	CASSEQQYSNQPQHF
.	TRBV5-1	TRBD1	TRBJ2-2	TGCGCCAGCAGCTTAGGCACAGGGGGACCGAACACCGGGGAGCTGTTTTTT	CASSLGTGGPNTGELFF
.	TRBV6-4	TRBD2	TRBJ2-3	TGTGCCAGCTCCCCTAGCGGGGGCACAGATACGCAGTATTTT	CASSPSGGTDTQYF
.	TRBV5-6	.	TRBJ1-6	TGTGCCAGCAGCTTCCAAAGGGCCTGGAATTCACCCCTCCACTTT	CASSFQRAWNSPLHF
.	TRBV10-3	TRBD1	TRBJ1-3	TGTGCCATCAGTGCATCGACAGGGTACGGAAACACCATATATTTT	CAISASTGYGNTIYF
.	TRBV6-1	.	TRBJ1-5	TGTGCCAGCAGTAAACAACACTATCAGCCCCAGCATTTT	CASSKQHYQPQHF
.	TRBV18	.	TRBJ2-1	TGTGCCAGCTCACCCCACGGCAATGAGCAGTTCTTC	CASSPHGNEQFF
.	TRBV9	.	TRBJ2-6	TGTGCCAGCAGCGTAGACTGGACGGGCACTGGGGCCAACGTCCTGACTTTC	CASSVDWTGTGANVLTF
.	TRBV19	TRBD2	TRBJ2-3	TGTGCCAGTAGTATAGGGACGGCGGGGGGGCCAGATACGCAGTATTTT	CASSIGTAGGPDTQYF
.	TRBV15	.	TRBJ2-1	TGCGCCACCAGCAGAGATGGGTACAATGAGCAGTTCTTC	CATSRDGYNEQFF
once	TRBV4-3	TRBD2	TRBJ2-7	TGCGCCAGCAGCCACGATCGGGCTAGCGGAGCCTACGAGCAGTACTTC	CASSHDRASGAYEQYF
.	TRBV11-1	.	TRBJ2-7	TGTGCCAGCAGCTTTAAAGGCAGGGATAGCGACGAGCAGTACTTC	CASSFKGRDSDEQYF
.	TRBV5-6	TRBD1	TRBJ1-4	TGTGCCAGCAGCTCCTTCCGGGACAGATTGGAAAAACTGTTTTTT	CASSSFRDRLEKLFF
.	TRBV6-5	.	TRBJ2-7	TGTGCCAGCAGTGCCACGGGCTACGAGCAGTACTTC	CASSATGYEQYF
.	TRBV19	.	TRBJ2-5	TGTGCCAGTAGTGCAGGAGGACGGAGTCAAGAGACCCAGTACTTC	CASSAGGRSQETQYF
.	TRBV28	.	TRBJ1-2	TGTGCCAGCAGCCTTGACAGTCGTGATGGCTACACCTTC	CASSLDSRDGYTF
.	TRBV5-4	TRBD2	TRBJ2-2	TGTGCCAGCAGCTCGGGACTAGCGGGAGCCACCGGGGAGCTGTTTTTT	CASSSGLAGATGELFF
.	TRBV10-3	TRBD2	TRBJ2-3	TGTGCCATCAGTACTCCTAGCGGGAGCACAGATACGCAGTATTTT	CAISTPSGSTDTQYF
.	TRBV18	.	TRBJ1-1	TGTGCCAGCTCACCGGGACTTGACACTGAAGCTTTCTTT	CASSPGLDTEAFF
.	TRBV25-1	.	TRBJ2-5	TGTGCCAGCAGTGAACGGGGTTCGTATGAGACCCAGTACTTC	CASSERGSYETQYF